This T cell receptor (beta chain) was obtained from a study of T cells in Graves' hyperthyroidism and ophthalmopathy. Germline CDR1 reads SGDLS; CDR2 reads YYNGEE. With 7 bases removed from V and 3 bases from J, the gap between germline ends came to 23 bases. CDR3 length equals 16 residues. Researchers took RNA transcripts and amplified the TCR beta CDR3 regions from them. The TCR CDR3 first-round RT-PCR relied on the HTBI primer set. One entry per CDR3 protein results from TCRdb running MiXCR on the multiplex PCR reads. The sample records 610,000 or so distinct CDR3 sequences, 46% being singletons. This clonotype was detected many times. Hyperthyroidism of Graves' type that showed no ophthalmopathy progression within 18 months was stable. Subjects aged 18 to 65 presented with newly diagnosed hyperthyroidism of less than 2 months' duration. The study left out patients who had uncontrolled infection, other autoimmune disease, pregnancy or lactation.

Sample: peripheral blood or thyroid tissue (not recorded which). This clonotype was sampled from a young woman with Graves' hyperthyroidism. The chain uses TRBV9 and TRBJ2-7; possibly TRBD2 for D (6 bases). The DNA for the CDR3 is TGTGCCAGCGGATGGCTAGCGAACTCTCCGATCTACGAGCAGTACTTC. Translated, it gives CASGWLANSPIYEQYF.